The clone carrying this TCR beta chain showed up just a few times. What it binds is unknown. This specimen comes from a study of human T cells and chemical hapten exposure. In the original analysis: Per-sample TCR counts ranged from roughly 20,000 to 750,000, median around 96,000. TCRdb re-called the 5' RACE reads through MiXCR, storing one row per CDR3 protein. V and J calls and clone size were set by TCRdb, not the authors. The data contain more than 75,000 distinct CDR3 sequences, about a sixth of them singletons. Total RNA extraction was carried out from unfractionated whole blood. The study, taken as a whole, reports: DPC sensitization did not alter TCRs above 1 in 1000 frequency.

The receptor comes from a female donor in good health.

The CDR3, as DNA: TGCAGCGTTGACGAGGGGGGTCGGGAAAAACTGTTTTTT. This sequence encodes CSVDEGGREKLFF. The rearrangement joins TRBV29-1 to TRBJ1-4, with D possibly being TRBD1 (6 bases). Trimming removed 3 bases at V and 8 bases at J, with 13 bases between. Germline lookup yields CDR1 SQVTM and CDR2 ANQGSEA. The CDR3 runs to 13 residues.